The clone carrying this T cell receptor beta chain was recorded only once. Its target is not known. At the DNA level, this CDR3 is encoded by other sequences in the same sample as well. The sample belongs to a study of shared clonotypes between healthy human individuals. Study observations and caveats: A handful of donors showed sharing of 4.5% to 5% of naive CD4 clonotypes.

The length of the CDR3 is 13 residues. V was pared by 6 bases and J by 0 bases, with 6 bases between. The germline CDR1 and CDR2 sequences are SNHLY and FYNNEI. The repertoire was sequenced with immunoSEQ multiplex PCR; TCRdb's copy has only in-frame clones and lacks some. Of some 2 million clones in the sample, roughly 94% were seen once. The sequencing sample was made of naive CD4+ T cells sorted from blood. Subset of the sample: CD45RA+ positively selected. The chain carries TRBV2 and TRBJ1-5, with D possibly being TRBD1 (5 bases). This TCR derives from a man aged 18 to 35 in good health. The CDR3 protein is CASRRGSNQPQHF. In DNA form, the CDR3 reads TGTGCCAGCAGGAGGGGTAGCAATCAGCCCCAGCATTTT.